These 23 T cell receptor beta chains were sequenced from one sample in a study of shared clonotypes between healthy human individuals. CD45RO-negative CD8 cells positively selected for CCR7 made up the naive population, which excluded terminally differentiated effector memory CD45RA+ cells. The assay was immunoSEQ multiplex PCR, and TCRdb's table has in-frame clones only and misses some. The sample contains roughly 2.1 million clones, roughly 91% of which appear only once. Material: naive CD8+ T cells from PBMCs. All receptors come from a young man in good health. Some clones in this sample may be carry-over from other donors' samples.

The chain links TRBV11-3 to TRBJ2-3; 7 bases are a match to TRBD1. Germline V gene sequence: CDR1 SGHNT, CDR2 YENEEA. Trimming took 5 bases from V and 5 from J; bases not matched to a gene: 7. This CDR3 spans 14 amino acids. CDR3 region: CASSLRGLGDTQYF. DNA of the CDR3: TGTGCCAGCAGCCTAAGGGGGCTGGGAGATACGCAGTATTTT.

This chain links TRBV28 with TRBJ1-1; no clear D gene. The V and J ends lost 2 bases and 0 bases respectively, with 13 bases between them. Germline CDR1 reads MDHEN; CDR2 reads SYDVKM. The CDR3 loop spans 16 amino acids. In DNA, the CDR3 is TGTGCCAGCAGTTTAAATGGGGAAGGTCTGAACACTGAAGCTTTCTTT. Protein product: CASSLNGEGLNTEAFF.

The J gene is TRBJ2-7, the V gene TRBV28; 10 bases align to TRBD1. This CDR3 is 15 amino acids long. The J segment lost 6 bases and the V segment lost 7 bases, leaving 12 bases of the junction unmatched. Per the germline V gene, CDR1 is MDHEN and CDR2 is SYDVKM. The CDR3 protein is CASTSAYRTGGEQYF. CDR3 coding DNA: TGTGCCAGCACCTCGGCTTATCGGACAGGGGGCGAGCAGTACTTC. Drawing the rest from reference TRBV28 and TRBJ2-7, the complete variable domain is DVKVTQSSRYLVKRTGEKVFLECVQDMDHENMFWYRQDPGLGLRLIYFSYDVKMKEKGDIPEGYSVSREKKERFSLILESASTNQTSMYLCASTSAYRTGGEQYFGPGTRLTVT.

V is TRBV19 and J is TRBJ2-7; a weak D match, TRBD1 (5 bases). The germline CDR1 and CDR2 sequences are LNHDA and SQIVND (reference sequence). V was shortened by 1 base and J by 3 bases, with 16 bases between the two germline ends. This CDR3 comprises 16 residues. The DNA of the CDR3 is TGTGCCAGTAGTATAGTTACGGAAACAGGTAACTACGAGCAGTACTTC. Amino acid sequence: CASSIVTETGNYEQYF. Variable domain in full (rest from reference TRBV19 and TRBJ2-7): DGGITQSPKYLFRKEGQNVTLSCEQNLNHDAMYWYRQDPGQGLRLIYYSQIVNDFQKGDIAEGYSVSREKKESFPLTVTSAQKNPTAFYLCASSIVTETGNYEQYFGPGTRLTVT.

The rearrangement links TRBV7-9 to TRBJ2-7; 8 bases are a match to TRBD1. This CDR3 has 14 amino acids. V shed 5 bases, J shed 5 bases, and the junction held 8 bases outside the gene matches. Germline values: CDR1 SEHNR, CDR2 FQNEAQ (reference sequence). Written as DNA, the CDR3 is TGTGCCAGCAGCCCGGGGGACAGGTCCGACGAGCAGTACTTC. Translation: CASSPGDRSDEQYF. The whole variable domain, filled in from reference TRBV7-9 and TRBJ2-7, reads DTGVSQNPRHKITKRGQNVTFRCDPISEHNRLYWYRQTLGQGPEFLTYFQNEAQLEKSRLLSDRFSAERPKGSFSTLEIQRTEQGDSAMYLCASSPGDRSDEQYFGPGTRLTVT.

V usage is TRBV12-5 and J usage is TRBJ1-2; a weak D match, TRBD1 (5 bases). V lost 1 base, J lost 8 bases, and 8 bases lay in between. There are 12 residues in the CDR3. The germline CDR1 and CDR2 sequences are LGHNT and FRNRAP. The CDR3 is CASGLDRIGYTF. The CDR3 DNA sequence: TGTGCTAGTGGTTTGGACAGGATCGGCTACACCTTC.

CDR3 sequence: CASSLPSGRYPYEQYF. DNA for the CDR3: TGTGCCAGCAGTTTACCTAGCGGGAGGTACCCCTACGAGCAGTACTTC. The V gene is TRBV28, the J gene TRBJ2-7; 11 bases map to TRBD2. The germline gives CDR1 MDHEN, CDR2 SYDVKM. J lost 2 bases, V lost 2 bases, and 5 bases had no gene match. CDR3 size: 16 residues.

A word on this clone: This sample also contains other DNA sequences that code for the same CDR3. This sequence joins TRBV27 and TRBJ2-1; no firm D call. The length of the CDR3 is 13 residues. The V end was cut by 2 bases, the J end by 2 bases, with 4 bases between. Germline CDR1 is MNHEY and CDR2 is SMNVEV (reference sequence). The CDR3 DNA sequence: TGTGCCAGCAGTTTAGGGACCTACAATGAGCAGTTCTTC. Its protein product is CASSLGTYNEQFF.

This clone is a singleton in its sample. The chain links TRBV11-2 to TRBJ2-7, with 11 bases lining up with TRBD1. V dropped 5 bases and J dropped 5; count of bases not matched to a gene: 14. This CDR3 is built from 17 residues. Germline V CDR1 and CDR2: SGHAT, FQNNGV. The CDR3 DNA sequence: TGTGCCAGCAGCCAACTCCGTGGGACAGGGGGTAGGAACGAGCAGTACTTC. This encodes CASSQLRGTGGRNEQYF.

The chain has TRBV7-6 and TRBJ2-1; D is undetermined. Between the trimmed V and J ends, which lost 1 base and 5 bases, there was a span of 3 bases. Germline V gives CDR1 SGHVS, CDR2 FNYEAQ. The CDR3 has 12 amino acids. CDR3 sequence reads: CASSLDNNEQFF. DNA of the CDR3: TGTGCCAGCAGCTTAGATAACAATGAGCAGTTCTTC. Drawing the rest from reference TRBV7-6 and TRBJ2-1, the complete variable domain is GAGVSQSPRYKVTKRGQDVALRCDPISGHVSLYWYRQALGQGPEFLTYFNYEAQQDKSGLPNDRFSAERPEGSISTLTIQRTEQRDSAMYRCASSLDNNEQFFGPGTRLTVL.

The chain links TRBV4-1 to TRBJ2-3, with TRBD2 matching over 7 bases. Trimming cost V 1 base and J 4 bases; bases outside gene matches: 11. CDR3 length equals 17 residues. Looked up from germline, CDR1 is MGHRA and CDR2 is YSYEKL. The CDR3 here is CASSQGNLGGSPDTQYF. CDR3 bases: TGCGCCAGCAGCCAAGGCAATTTGGGCGGGAGCCCAGATACGCAGTATTTT.

CDR3 protein: CASSGPGTAYEQYF. CDR3 coding DNA: TGTGCCAGCAGTGGCCCCGGGACAGCCTACGAGCAGTACTTC. The chain joins TRBV28 to TRBJ2-7; the match to TRBD1 covers 7 bases. Germline CDR1 and CDR2: MDHEN and SYDVKM. The V segment lost 5 bases and the J segment 2 bases; nucleotides outside the gene matches: 6. The CDR3 sequence is 14 residues long.

This rearrangement joins TRBV7-9 to TRBJ1-2, with 8 bases that match TRBD1. CDR3 length: 15 amino acids. V trimming: 5 bases; J trimming: 3 bases; junction bases outside the gene matches: 8. Germline lookup yields CDR1 SEHNR and CDR2 FQNEAQ (reference sequence). CDR3 nucleotide sequence: TGTGCCAGCAGCCTACCCCCGACAGGGGACTATGGCTACACCTTC. Translating gives CASSLPPTGDYGYTF.

The J gene is TRBJ1-1, the V gene TRBV9; D is uncertain. From germline, CDR1 is SGDLS and CDR2 YYNGEE. The length of the CDR3 is 13 residues. The V gene lost 7 bases and the J gene lost 1 base, with 11 bases spanning the gap. CDR3 nucleotides: TGTGCCAGCGCCGTCGGGCAGAACACTGAAGCTTTCTTT. Translated, it gives CASAVGQNTEAFF.

The rearrangement uses TRBV6-1 and TRBJ2-7, with TRBD1 matching over 10 bases. The CDR3 extends over 13 amino acids. Germline V gives CDR1 MNHNS, CDR2 SASEGT. The trim removed 6 bases at V and 7 bases at J, leaving 6 bases unmatched. The CDR3 region has the DNA TGTGCCAGCAGAGGACAGGGGGTTTGGGAGCAGTACTTC. Its protein is CASRGQGVWEQYF.

The J gene is TRBJ2-7, the V gene TRBV29-1, with a tentative D call TRBD1 (5 bases). The germline V gene encodes CDR1 SQVTM and CDR2 ANQGSEA. The CDR3 loop spans 13 amino acids. Trimming cost V 5 bases and J 0 bases, with 11 bases left between them. The DNA of the CDR3 is TGCAGCGTTTCGAGACAGAGCTCCTACGAGCAGTACTTC. Its protein is CSVSRQSSYEQYF.

V is TRBV27 and J is TRBJ2-1; 10 positions agree with TRBD2. Trimming cost V 7 bases and J 9 bases; bases outside gene matches: 12. Germline assignment: CDR1 MNHEY and CDR2 SMNVEV (reference sequence). The CDR3 runs 15 residues. The CDR3 nucleotides are TGTGCCAGCACCGACAGGCTAGCGGGAGTGGGTGAGCAGTTCTTC. It codes for CASTDRLAGVGEQFF.

The chain combines TRBV5-5 with TRBJ2-5; tentative D call: TRBD2 (6 bases). The V gene lost 0 bases and the J gene lost 2 bases, with 8 bases spanning the gap. Germline CDR1 reads SGHKS; CDR2 reads YYEKEE (reference sequence). The CDR3 sequence is 14 residues long. This CDR3 is CASSLEREQETQYF. The DNA for the CDR3 is TGTGCCAGCAGCTTGGAACGGGAGCAAGAGACCCAGTACTTC.

J is TRBJ2-1 and V is TRBV7-8, with TRBD2 matching 7 bases. Per the germline V gene, CDR1 is SGHVS and CDR2 is FQNEAQ. V lost 6 bases and J lost 5; bases outside the gene matches: 13. The CDR3 consists of 16 residues. The DNA for the CDR3 is TGTGCCAGCAGTATCAGGGAGGGCGATGGAAACAATGAGCAGTTCTTC. As protein: CASSIREGDGNNEQFF.

The chain uses TRBV7-8 and TRBJ1-1; D is perhaps TRBD1 (5 bases). Germline-derived CDR1 and CDR2 are SGHVS and FQNEAQ. CDR3 size: 17 residues. Trimming shortened V by 1 base and J by 5 bases, and 20 bases separated the two germline ends. The CDR3: CASSLGVRVVGKTEAFF. DNA of the CDR3: TGTGCCAGCAGCTTAGGGGTCAGGGTGGTAGGTAAAACTGAAGCTTTCTTT.

The chain employs TRBV25-1 and TRBJ2-2, with TRBD1 identical over 7 bases. Germline CDR1 is MGHDK and CDR2 is SYGVNS. Trimming removed 2 bases from V and 0 bases from J; junction bases left unmatched: 0. This CDR3 spans 15 amino acids. DNA for the CDR3: TGTGCCAGCAGTGAACAGGGGGCGAACACCGGGGAGCTGTTTTTT. Its translation is CASSEQGANTGELFF.

This clone was counted a single time. This same CDR3 is encoded by further DNA sequences in the sample. CDR3 nucleotides: TGTGCCAGCAGCTTAGGACAGGGAACCTACAATGAGCAGTTCTTC. Its protein product is CASSLGQGTYNEQFF. The chain couples TRBV7-9 to TRBJ2-1; 7 bases agree with TRBD1. Unmatched junction bases numbered 2, after V lost 1 base and J lost 2 bases. Looked up from germline, CDR1 is SEHNR and CDR2 is FQNEAQ (reference sequence). The CDR3 contains 15 residues.

The rearrangement joins TRBV29-1 to TRBJ1-2; the D is unclear. The CDR3 is 11 amino acids. V gave up 6 bases and J gave up 3 bases, with 8 bases separating them. Germline V gene lookup returns CDR1 SQVTM and CDR2 ANQGSEA. Here the CDR3 DNA reads TGCAGCGTCCGCCCAGACTATGGCTACACCTTC. Protein: CSVRPDYGYTF.